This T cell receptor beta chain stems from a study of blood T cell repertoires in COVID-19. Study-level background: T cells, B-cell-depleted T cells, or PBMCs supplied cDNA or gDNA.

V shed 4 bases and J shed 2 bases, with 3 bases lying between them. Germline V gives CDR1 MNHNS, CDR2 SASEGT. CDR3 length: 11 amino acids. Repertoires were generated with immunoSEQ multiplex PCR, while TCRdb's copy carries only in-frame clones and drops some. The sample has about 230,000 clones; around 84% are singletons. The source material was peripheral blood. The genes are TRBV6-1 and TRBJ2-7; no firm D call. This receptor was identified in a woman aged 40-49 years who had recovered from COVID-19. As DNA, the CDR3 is TGTGCCAGCAGTGCCACCTACGAGCAGTACTTC. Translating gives CASSATYEQYF.